These 29 T cell receptor beta chains share one sample of origin, sequenced in a study of CD8+ T cells in alopecia areata. cDNA reverse transcribed from extracted RNA served as the sequencing template. Assay used: immunoSEQ multiplex PCR; TCRdb lists only in-frame clones, some missing. The data contain approximately 65,000 clones, 45% to 55% of them seen just once; the ten biggest clones take up roughly a sixth. The sequencing here drew on CD8+ T cells sorted from blood, taken at week 0. These receptors were collected from a human donor with alopecia areata.

The V call is TRBV28, the J call TRBJ2-1, with D uncertain. Between the trimmed V and J ends, which lost 4 bases and 2 bases, there was a span of 12 bases. The germline gives CDR1 MDHEN, CDR2 SYDVKM. CDR3 length: 15 amino acids. The CDR3: CASSSNTGAYNEQFF. As DNA, the CDR3 is TGTGCCAGCAGTTCCAATACCGGAGCCTACAATGAGCAGTTCTTC.

The chain employs TRBV9 and TRBJ2-7; no clear D gene. Per the germline V gene, CDR1 is SGDLS and CDR2 is YYNGEE. This CDR3 is 14 amino acids long. Trimming pared 2 bases from V and 1 base from J, leaving 10 bases between. The CDR3 reads CASSVSDSSYEQYF. CDR3 sequence (DNA): TGTGCCAGCAGCGTTTCGGATTCTTCCTACGAGCAGTACTTC.

This clone occurred a few times. The V call is TRBV7-9, the J call TRBJ1-4, with TRBD1 matching 7 bases. Germline V CDR1 and CDR2: SEHNR, FQNEAQ (reference sequence). J lost 0 bases, V lost 4 bases, and 2 bases had no gene match. This CDR3 region has 15 residues. The CDR3, as DNA: TGTGCCAGCAGCTACCAGGGGGCAACTAATGAAAAACTGTTTTTT. This codes for CASSYQGATNEKLFF.

The chain has TRBV2 and TRBJ2-3; no clear D gene. CDR3 length: 15 residues. Germline V gene data show CDR1 as SNHLY and CDR2 as FYNNEI. V lost 0 bases to trimming and J lost 4 bases, with 11 bases between them. The CDR3 DNA reads as TGTGCCAGCAGTGAAGCGGGGATGACGGCAGATACGCAGTATTTT. It codes for CASSEAGMTADTQYF.

The table lists this clone with a few counts. The rearrangement joins TRBV29-1 to TRBJ2-2; D is possibly TRBD2 (6 bases). There are 17 residues in the CDR3. The germline V gene encodes CDR1 SQVTM and CDR2 ANQGSEA. Deletions cut 1 base from V and 2 bases from J, with 17 bases between. CDR3 sequence reads: CSVEGGRSGSNTGELFF. The CDR3 DNA reads as TGCAGCGTTGAAGGCGGCCGTTCCGGGAGTAACACCGGGGAGCTGTTTTTT.

This chain uses TRBV5-1 with TRBJ1-1; the D is unclear. CDR3 size: 9 residues. The V and J ends lost 6 bases and 14 bases respectively, with 11 bases between them. The germline gives CDR1 SGHRS, CDR2 YFSETQ. As DNA, the CDR3 is TGCGCCAGCATGCCTGGGCCATTCTTT. Translated: CASMPGPFF.

The rearrangement uses TRBV10-3 and TRBJ1-1, with D maybe TRBD1 (6 bases). The CDR3 runs 13 residues. V shed 8 bases and J shed 0 bases, with 10 bases lying between them. Germline assignment: CDR1 ENHRY and CDR2 SYGVKD. CDR3 sequence (DNA): TGTGCCATCGGAGGGGGGTTGAACACTGAAGCTTTCTTT. It yields the protein CAIGGGLNTEAFF.

The rearrangement links TRBV30 to TRBJ2-2, with D unclear. This CDR3 region has 11 residues. CDR1 and CDR2 (germline): GTSNPN, SVGIG (reference sequence). The V end was cut by 4 bases, the J end by 7 bases, with 7 bases between. The chain's CDR3 is CAWIVDGELFF. The CDR3 coding sequence is TGTGCCTGGATAGTGGACGGGGAGCTGTTTTTT.

This rearrangement joins TRBV7-8 to TRBJ2-7; D might be TRBD1 or TRBD2, each matching 5 bases. Trimming cost V 5 bases and J 7 bases, with 24 bases left between them. The CDR3 is 16 amino acids. Germline CDR1 reads SGHVS; CDR2 reads FQNEAQ. The CDR3 protein is CASSPPGQIEMREQYF. DNA of the CDR3: TGTGCCAGCAGCCCGCCGGGGCAGATTGAGATGAGAGAGCAGTACTTC. Drawing the rest from reference TRBV7-8 and TRBJ2-7, the complete variable domain is GAGVSQSPRYKVAKRGQDVALRCDPISGHVSLFWYQQALGQGPEFLTYFQNEAQLDKSGLPSDRFFAERPEGSVSTLKIQRTQQEDSAVYLCASSPPGQIEMREQYFGPGTRLTVT.

This clone was picked up one time. The genes are TRBV19 and TRBJ2-5; 11 bases match TRBD2. The V gene's germline CDR1 is LNHDA and CDR2 SQIVND (reference sequence). Trimming cost V 4 bases and J 1 base; bases outside gene matches: 11. The CDR3 runs 18 residues. DNA of the CDR3: TGTGCCAGTAGTACCCAATCCCGACTAGCGGGATCCCAAGAGACCCAGTACTTC. This encodes CASSTQSRLAGSQETQYF.

The chain carries TRBV29-1 and TRBJ2-4; weak D call: TRBD2 (5 bases). The CDR3 sequence is 15 residues long. CDR1 SQVTM and CDR2 ANQGSEA come from the germline V gene. V was cut by 7 bases and J by 1 base, with 17 bases left in between. The CDR3 DNA sequence: TGCAGCGGGGTGGAGGCCCTTGGGGCCAAAAACATTCAGTACTTC. As protein: CSGVEALGAKNIQYF.

The chain recombines TRBV27 with TRBJ2-2; TRBD1 aligns across 9 bases. With V trimmed by 6 bases and J by 0 bases, 5 bases remained unmatched. Germline CDR1 reads MNHEY; CDR2 reads SMNVEV (reference sequence). This CDR3 spans 16 amino acids. CDR3 nucleotide sequence: TGTGCCAGCAGATACCGGGACAGGGCGAACACCGGGGAGCTGTTTTTT. Residues: CASRYRDRANTGELFF.

The chain is built from TRBV29-1 and TRBJ2-7; D ambiguous. This CDR3 has 13 amino acids. Trimming stripped 6 bases from V and 1 base from J, with 13 bases between. CDR1 SQVTM and CDR2 ANQGSEA come from the germline V gene. This CDR3 reads CSVSRHPSYEQYF. Written as DNA, the CDR3 is TGCAGCGTCTCCAGACACCCGTCCTACGAGCAGTACTTC.

This clone was recorded a few times. This sequence joins TRBV6-6 and TRBJ2-7, with D possibly being TRBD1 (6 bases). Germline CDR1 and CDR2: MNHNY and SVGAGI (reference sequence). The CDR3 spans 14 residues. Trimming removed 6 bases from V and 0 bases from J, with 12 bases in between. The CDR3 bases are TGTGCCAGCAGCCCTCTGACAGGCTCCTACGAGCAGTACTTC. This gives the protein CASSPLTGSYEQYF.

This chain links TRBV2 with TRBJ2-2; D is unresolved. The V and J ends lost 2 bases and 0 bases respectively, with 13 bases between them. The CDR3 is made up of 17 amino acids. CDR1 and CDR2 (germline): SNHLY, FYNNEI. The CDR3 DNA is TGTGCCAGCAGTGAATGGGCGGTCAGCGCGAACACCGGGGAGCTGTTTTTT. It is translated as CASSEWAVSANTGELFF.

This CDR3 reads CASSPGDRGLSYEQYF. For the CDR3, the DNA is TGTGCCAGCAGCCCCGGCGACAGGGGTCTCTCCTACGAGCAGTACTTC. The chain recombines TRBV11-2 with TRBJ2-7, with TRBD1 matching over 8 bases. Trimming removed 5 bases from V and 0 bases from J; junction bases left unmatched: 9. The CDR3 consists of 16 residues. CDR1 is SGHAT and CDR2 is FQNNGV in the germline V gene. The full variable domain, completed using reference TRBV11-2 and TRBJ2-7, is EAGVAQSPRYKIIEKRQSVAFWCNPISGHATLYWYQQILGQGPKLLIQFQNNGVVDDSQLPKDRFSAERLKGVDSTLKIQPAKLEDSAVYLCASSPGDRGLSYEQYFGPGTRLTVT.

The gene calls are TRBV10-3 and TRBJ2-5; tentatively, D is TRBD1 (5 bases). The CDR3 runs to 12 residues. Trimming removed 10 bases from V and 0 bases from J, with 9 bases in between. The germline gives CDR1 ENHRY, CDR2 SYGVKD. The CDR3 spells CATLDNQETQYF. In DNA, the CDR3 is TGTGCCACCCTGGACAACCAAGAGACCCAGTACTTC.

The chain links TRBV4-1 to TRBJ2-7, with no clear D. Germline V gene lookup returns CDR1 MGHRA and CDR2 YSYEKL. The V end was cut by 8 bases, the J end by 4 bases, with 21 bases between. The CDR3 runs to 15 residues. The CDR3 region is CASSLIPGPRYEQYF. Here the CDR3 DNA reads TGCGCCAGCTCACTCATCCCGGGCCCCCGATACGAGCAGTACTTC.

This clone was counted a single time. One end of the junction varies from germline; a read error may be responsible. The CDR3 here is CASSLEEENGDF. DNA for the CDR3: TGTGCCAGCAGCTTGGAGGAAGAAAACGGGGACTTC. The genes are TRBV5-8 and TRBJ2-5; TRBD2 might be the D (5 bases). The CDR3 contains 12 residues. CDR1 and CDR2 (germline): SGHTS, YDEGEE. Full variable domain (rest looked up from reference TRBV5-8 and TRBJ2-5): EAGVTQSPTHLIKTRGQQATLRCSPISGHTSVYWYQQALGLGLQFLLWYDEGEERNRGNFPPRFSGRQFPNYSSELNVNALELEDSALYLCASSLEEENGDFGPGTRLLVL.

The chain carries TRBV4-2 and TRBJ2-7, with D possibly being TRBD2 (6 bases). The V end lost 5 bases, the J end lost 2 bases, and 16 bases lay between the germline ends. Per germline, CDR1 LGHNA and CDR2 YNFKEQ. CDR3 length: 15 residues. The CDR3 DNA sequence: TGTGCCAGCAGCGGAAGACTAGGCCCCACCTACGAGCAGTACTTC. The encoded protein is CASSGRLGPTYEQYF.

The chain joins TRBV5-1 to TRBJ2-7; D is uncertain. The CDR3 totals 13 residues. The germline V and J ends were trimmed by 0 bases and 3 bases, with 7 bases remaining between them. CDR1 and CDR2 from the germline V gene are SGHRS and YFSETQ. CDR3 amino acids: CASSLGRNYEQYF. The CDR3 DNA follows: TGCGCCAGCAGCTTGGGGCGGAACTACGAGCAGTACTTC.

V and J are TRBV15 and TRBJ2-5, with D perhaps given as TRBD1 or TRBD2 (5 bases each). Germline loops: CDR1 LNHNV, CDR2 YYDKDF (reference sequence). CDR3 length: 15 amino acids. Trimming cost V 1 base and J 5 bases, with 14 bases left between them. This CDR3 is CATSRARTSGETQYF. The CDR3 nucleotides read TGTGCCACCAGCAGAGCCCGGACTTCAGGGGAGACCCAGTACTTC.

V gene TRBV29-1 combines with J gene TRBJ2-2; 7 bases agree with TRBD1. The CDR3 spans 16 residues. The J segment lost 7 bases and the V segment lost 3 bases, leaving 14 bases of the junction unmatched. In germline, CDR1 is SQVTM, CDR2 ANQGSEA. CDR3 sequence (DNA): TGCAGCGTTGAGTTGTCTGGCAGGGGGTTAATCGGGGAGCTGTTTTTT. It is translated as CSVELSGRGLIGELFF.

The sample holds one count of this clone. Here the CDR3 DNA reads TGCGCCAGCAGCTTTCGGACAGGGGAATACGAGCAGTACTTC. Translation gives CASSFRTGEYEQYF. V is TRBV5-1 and J is TRBJ2-7; 9 bases map to TRBD1. This CDR3 is 14 amino acids long. The junction had 4 bases not matched to a gene; V was cut back by 2 bases and J by 4 bases. Germline values: CDR1 SGHRS, CDR2 YFSETQ.

The CDR3 is CASSSGSKGGNQPQHF. CDR3 nucleotide sequence: TGTGCCAGCAGTTCCGGAAGTAAGGGAGGTAATCAGCCCCAGCATTTT. The J gene is TRBJ1-5, the V gene TRBV27, with D unresolved. Germline V gene data show CDR1 as MNHEY and CDR2 as SMNVEV (reference sequence). The length of the CDR3 is 16 residues. V lost 4 bases, J lost 4 bases, and 17 bases lay in between.

This clone was recorded a few times. This chain uses TRBV29-1 with TRBJ1-5; D unclear. The V gene lost 0 bases and the J gene lost 4 bases, with 7 bases spanning the gap. This CDR3 has 13 amino acids. In germline, CDR1 is SQVTM, CDR2 ANQGSEA. The CDR3 DNA follows: TGCAGCGTTGAAGAGGGGTGGAATCAGCCCCAGCATTTT. Encoded protein: CSVEEGWNQPQHF.

This chain connects TRBV5-1 to TRBJ2-7; 11 bases match TRBD1. Germline CDR1 is SGHRS and CDR2 is YFSETQ. V shed 5 bases, J shed 4 bases, and the junction held 5 bases outside the gene matches. The CDR3 loop spans 14 amino acids. The CDR3 sequence is CASSWDRGAYEQYF. The CDR3 DNA is TGCGCCAGCAGTTGGGACAGGGGGGCGTACGAGCAGTACTTC.

Only a few counts were recorded for this clone. The rearrangement links TRBV27 to TRBJ2-1; D call uncertain. Trimming cost V 8 bases and J 5 bases, with 13 bases left between them. CDR3 size: 13 residues. Per the germline V gene, CDR1 is MNHEY and CDR2 is SMNVEV (reference sequence). This chain's CDR3 is CASSPPGDNEQFF. CDR3 sequence (DNA): TGTGCCAGCTCCCCACCGGGCGACAATGAGCAGTTCTTC.

The sample holds a few counts of this clone. The rearrangement uses TRBV15 and TRBJ1-1; 8 nucleotides agree with TRBD1. This CDR3 has 14 amino acids. Germline values: CDR1 LNHNV, CDR2 YYDKDF (reference sequence). With 8 bases clipped from V and 3 bases from J, the junction kept 8 bases outside the gene matches. The CDR3 DNA is TGTGCCACCCTAGACAGGGGAGAGGACACTGAAGCTTTCTTT. Protein sequence: CATLDRGEDTEAFF.